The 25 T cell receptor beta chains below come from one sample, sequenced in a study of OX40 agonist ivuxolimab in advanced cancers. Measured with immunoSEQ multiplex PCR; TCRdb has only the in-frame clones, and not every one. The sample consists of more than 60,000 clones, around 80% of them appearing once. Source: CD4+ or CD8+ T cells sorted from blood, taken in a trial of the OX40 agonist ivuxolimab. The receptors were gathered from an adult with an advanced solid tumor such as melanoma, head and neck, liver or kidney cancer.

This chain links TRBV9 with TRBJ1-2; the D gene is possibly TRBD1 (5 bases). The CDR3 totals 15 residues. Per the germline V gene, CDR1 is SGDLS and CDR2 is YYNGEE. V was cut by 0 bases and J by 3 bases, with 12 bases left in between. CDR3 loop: CASSVVGGGYYGYTF. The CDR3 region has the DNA TGTGCCAGCAGCGTAGTTGGGGGAGGATACTATGGCTACACCTTC.

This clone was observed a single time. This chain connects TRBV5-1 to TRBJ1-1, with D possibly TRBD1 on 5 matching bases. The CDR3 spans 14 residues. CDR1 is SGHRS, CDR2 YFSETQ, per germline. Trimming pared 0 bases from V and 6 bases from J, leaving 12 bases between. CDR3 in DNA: TGCGCCAGCAGCTTGGCTGGGGGGAGACCTGAAGCTTTCTTT. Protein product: CASSLAGGRPEAFF. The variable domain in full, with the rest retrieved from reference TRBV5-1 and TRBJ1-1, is KAGVTQTPRYLIKTRGQQVTLSCSPISGHRSVSWYQQTPGQGLQFLFEYFSETQRNKGNFPGRFSGRQFSNSRSEMNVSTLELGDSALYLCASSLAGGRPEAFFGQGTRLTVV.

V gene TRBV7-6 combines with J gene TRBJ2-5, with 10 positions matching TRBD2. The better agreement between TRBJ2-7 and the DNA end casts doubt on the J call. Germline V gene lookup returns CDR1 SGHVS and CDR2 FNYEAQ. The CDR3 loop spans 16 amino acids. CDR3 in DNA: TGTGCCAGCAGCTCAATACTAGCGGGAAGCTCCTACGAGCAGTACTTC. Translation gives CASSSILAGSSYEQYF.

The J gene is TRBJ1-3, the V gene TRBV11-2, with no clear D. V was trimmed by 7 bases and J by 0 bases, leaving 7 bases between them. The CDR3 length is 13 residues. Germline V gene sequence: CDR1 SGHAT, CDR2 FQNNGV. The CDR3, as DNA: TGTGCCAGCACCGCGAGCTCTGGAAACACCATATATTTT. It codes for CASTASSGNTIYF.

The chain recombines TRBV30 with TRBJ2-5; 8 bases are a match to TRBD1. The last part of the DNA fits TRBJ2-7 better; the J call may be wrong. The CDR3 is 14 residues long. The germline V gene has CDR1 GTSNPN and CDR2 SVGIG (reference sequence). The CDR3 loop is CAWSPGQAVGEQYF. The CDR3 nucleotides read TGTGCCTGGAGCCCGGGACAGGCCGTCGGCGAGCAGTACTTC.

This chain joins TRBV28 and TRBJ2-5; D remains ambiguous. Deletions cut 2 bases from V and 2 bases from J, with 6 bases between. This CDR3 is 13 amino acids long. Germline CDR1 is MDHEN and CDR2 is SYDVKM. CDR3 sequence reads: CASSLGGQETQYF. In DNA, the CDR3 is TGTGCCAGCAGTTTAGGTGGGCAAGAGACCCAGTACTTC. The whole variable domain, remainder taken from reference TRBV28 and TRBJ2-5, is DVKVTQSSRYLVKRTGEKVFLECVQDMDHENMFWYRQDPGLGLRLIYFSYDVKMKEKGDIPEGYSVSREKKERFSLILESASTNQTSMYLCASSLGGQETQYFGPGTRLLVL.

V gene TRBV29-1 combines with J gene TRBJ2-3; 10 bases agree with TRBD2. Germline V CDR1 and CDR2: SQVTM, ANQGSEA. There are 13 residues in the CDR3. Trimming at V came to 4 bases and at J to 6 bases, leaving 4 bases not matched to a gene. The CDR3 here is CSVGGAGGDTQYF. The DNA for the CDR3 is TGCAGCGTTGGAGGAGCGGGAGGGGATACGCAGTATTTT.

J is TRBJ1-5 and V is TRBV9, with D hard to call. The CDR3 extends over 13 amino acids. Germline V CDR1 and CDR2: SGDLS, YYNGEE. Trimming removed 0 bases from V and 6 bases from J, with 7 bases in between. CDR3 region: CASSVALGQPQHF. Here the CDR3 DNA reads TGTGCCAGCAGCGTAGCCCTAGGTCAGCCCCAGCATTTT.

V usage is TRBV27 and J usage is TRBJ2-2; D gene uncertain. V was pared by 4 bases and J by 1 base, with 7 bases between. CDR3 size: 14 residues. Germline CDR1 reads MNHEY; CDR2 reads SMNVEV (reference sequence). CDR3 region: CASSWFGNTGELFF. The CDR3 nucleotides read TGTGCCAGCAGTTGGTTTGGGAACACCGGGGAGCTGTTTTTT.

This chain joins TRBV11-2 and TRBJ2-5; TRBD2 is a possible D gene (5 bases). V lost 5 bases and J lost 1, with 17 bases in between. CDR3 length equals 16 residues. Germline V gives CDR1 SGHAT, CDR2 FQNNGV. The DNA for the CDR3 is TGTGCCAGCAGCGCCCAACCAGAGGGTCTCCAAGAGACCCAGTACTTC. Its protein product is CASSAQPEGLQETQYF.

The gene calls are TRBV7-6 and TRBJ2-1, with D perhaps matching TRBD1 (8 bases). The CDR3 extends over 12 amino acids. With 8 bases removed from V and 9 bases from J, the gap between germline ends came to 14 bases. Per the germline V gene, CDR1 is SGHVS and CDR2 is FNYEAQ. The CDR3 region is CASSHRGGEQFF. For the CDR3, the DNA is TGTGCCAGCTCGCACAGGGGGGGTGAGCAGTTCTTC.

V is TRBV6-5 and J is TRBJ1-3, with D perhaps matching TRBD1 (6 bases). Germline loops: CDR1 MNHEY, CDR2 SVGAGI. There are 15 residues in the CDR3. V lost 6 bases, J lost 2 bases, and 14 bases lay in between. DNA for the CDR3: TGTGCCAGCAGCAGAACCTGGGACACTGGAAACACCATATATTTT. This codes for CASSRTWDTGNTIYF.

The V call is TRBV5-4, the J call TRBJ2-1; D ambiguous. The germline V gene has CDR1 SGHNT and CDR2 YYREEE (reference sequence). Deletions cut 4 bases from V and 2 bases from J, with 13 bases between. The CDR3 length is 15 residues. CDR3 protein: CASSPPGDPYNEQFF. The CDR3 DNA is TGTGCCAGCAGCCCGCCCGGAGACCCCTACAATGAGCAGTTCTTC. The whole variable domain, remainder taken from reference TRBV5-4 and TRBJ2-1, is ETGVTQSPTHLIKTRGQQVTLRCSSQSGHNTVSWYQQALGQGPQFIFQYYREEENGRGNFPPRFSGLQFPNYSSELNVNALELDDSALYLCASSPPGDPYNEQFFGPGTRLTVL.

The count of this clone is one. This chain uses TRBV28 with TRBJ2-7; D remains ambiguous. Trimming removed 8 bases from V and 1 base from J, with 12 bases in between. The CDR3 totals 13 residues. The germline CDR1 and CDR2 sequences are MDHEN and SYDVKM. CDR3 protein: CASRQPTSYEQYF. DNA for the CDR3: TGTGCCAGCCGACAACCGACTTCCTACGAGCAGTACTTC.

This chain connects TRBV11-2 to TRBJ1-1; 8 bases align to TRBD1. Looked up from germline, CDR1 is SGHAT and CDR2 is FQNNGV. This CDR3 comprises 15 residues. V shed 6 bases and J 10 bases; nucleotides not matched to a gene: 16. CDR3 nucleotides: TGTGCCAGCAGGCATTACAGGGGGGAGATCTTTGGAGCTTTCTTT. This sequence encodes CASRHYRGEIFGAFF.

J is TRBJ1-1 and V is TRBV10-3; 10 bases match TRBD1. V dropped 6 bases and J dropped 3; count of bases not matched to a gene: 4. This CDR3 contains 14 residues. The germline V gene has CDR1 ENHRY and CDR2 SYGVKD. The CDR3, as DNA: TGTGCCATCAGGGGACAGGGGAAGGACACTGAAGCTTTCTTT. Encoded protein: CAIRGQGKDTEAFF.

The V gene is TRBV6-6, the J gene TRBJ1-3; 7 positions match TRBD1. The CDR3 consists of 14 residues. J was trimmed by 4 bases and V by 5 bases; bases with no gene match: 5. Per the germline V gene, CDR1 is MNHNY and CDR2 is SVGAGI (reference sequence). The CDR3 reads CASSDRVEGNTIYF. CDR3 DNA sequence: TGTGCCAGCAGTGACAGGGTAGAAGGAAACACCATATATTTT.

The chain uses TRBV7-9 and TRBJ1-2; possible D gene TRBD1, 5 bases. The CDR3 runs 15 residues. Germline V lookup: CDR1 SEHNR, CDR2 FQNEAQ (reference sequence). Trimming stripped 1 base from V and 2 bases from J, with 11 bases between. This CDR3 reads CASSLVGGANYGYTF. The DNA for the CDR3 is TGTGCCAGCAGCTTAGTTGGGGGAGCCAACTATGGCTACACCTTC.

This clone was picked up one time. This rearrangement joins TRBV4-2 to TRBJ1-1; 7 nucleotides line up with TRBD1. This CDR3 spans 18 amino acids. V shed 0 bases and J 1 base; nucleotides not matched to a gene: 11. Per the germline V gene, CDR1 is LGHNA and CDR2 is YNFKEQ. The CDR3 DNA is TGTGCCAGCAGCCAAGATTCGGCGACAGGGCCACAGAACACTGAAGCTTTCTTT. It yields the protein CASSQDSATGPQNTEAFF.

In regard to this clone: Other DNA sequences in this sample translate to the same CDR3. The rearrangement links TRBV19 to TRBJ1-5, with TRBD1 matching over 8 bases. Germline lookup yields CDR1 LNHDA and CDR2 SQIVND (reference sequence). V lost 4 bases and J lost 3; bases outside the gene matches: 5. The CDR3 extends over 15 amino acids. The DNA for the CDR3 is TGTGCCAGTAGTAAAGGACAGGGCGACAATCAGCCCCAGCATTTT. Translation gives CASSKGQGDNQPQHF.

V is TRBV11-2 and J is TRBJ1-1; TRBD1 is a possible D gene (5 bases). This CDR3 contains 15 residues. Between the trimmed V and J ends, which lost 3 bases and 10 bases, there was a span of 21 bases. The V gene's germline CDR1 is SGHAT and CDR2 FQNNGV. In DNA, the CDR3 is TGTGCCAGCAGCTTGGGTCTGCAGGGTCTTCAAGGAGCTTTCTTT. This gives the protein CASSLGLQGLQGAFF.

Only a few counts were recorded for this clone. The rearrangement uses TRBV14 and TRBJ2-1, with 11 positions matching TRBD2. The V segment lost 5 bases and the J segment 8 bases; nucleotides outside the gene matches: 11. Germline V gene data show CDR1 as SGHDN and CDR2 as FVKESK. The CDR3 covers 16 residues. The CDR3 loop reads CASSKIAGGLLDEQFF. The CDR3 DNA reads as TGTGCCAGCAGCAAAATAGCGGGGGGGCTTTTGGATGAGCAGTTCTTC.

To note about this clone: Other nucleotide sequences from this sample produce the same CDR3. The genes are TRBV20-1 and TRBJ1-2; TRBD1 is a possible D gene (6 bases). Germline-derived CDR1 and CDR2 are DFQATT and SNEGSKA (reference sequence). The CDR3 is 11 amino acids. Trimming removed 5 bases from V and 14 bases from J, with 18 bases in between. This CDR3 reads CSAGGWGVRTF. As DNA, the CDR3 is TGCAGTGCTGGGGGCTGGGGGGTTCGGACCTTC.

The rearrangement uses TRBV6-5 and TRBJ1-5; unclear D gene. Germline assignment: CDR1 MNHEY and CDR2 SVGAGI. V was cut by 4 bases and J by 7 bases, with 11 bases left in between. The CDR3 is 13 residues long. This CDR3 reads CASSSQQRQPQHF. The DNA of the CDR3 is TGTGCCAGCAGTTCTCAACAGCGCCAGCCCCAGCATTTT.

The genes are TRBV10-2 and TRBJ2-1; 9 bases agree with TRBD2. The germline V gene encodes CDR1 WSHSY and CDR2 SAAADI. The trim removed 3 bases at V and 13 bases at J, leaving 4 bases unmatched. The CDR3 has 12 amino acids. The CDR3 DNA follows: TGCGCCAGCAGTGATAGCGGGAGCTTCCAGTTCTTC. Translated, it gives CASSDSGSFQFF.